This T cell receptor beta chain was identified during a study of cytomegalovirus exposure and HLA in healthy donors. The PCR employed 60 Vbeta primers together with 13 Jbeta primers. Measured with immunoSEQ multiplex PCR; TCRdb has only the in-frame clones, and not every one. The sample consists of about 180,000 clones, around 78% of them appearing once. Trimming took off 6 bases at V and 7 bases at J, with 18 bases between the two ends. The CDR3 is 14 residues long. Germline assignment: CDR1 MNHEY and CDR2 SVGAGI. The chain is built from TRBV6-5 and TRBJ1-1; D gene ambiguous. The TCR comes from a woman aged 45 to 65 in good health and CMV-seropositive. Sequencing was done on a sample of PBMCs. The DNA for the CDR3 is TGTGCCAGCAGCCGATTCGACATTAAGGATGAAGCTTTCTTT. This translates into CASSRFDIKDEAFF.